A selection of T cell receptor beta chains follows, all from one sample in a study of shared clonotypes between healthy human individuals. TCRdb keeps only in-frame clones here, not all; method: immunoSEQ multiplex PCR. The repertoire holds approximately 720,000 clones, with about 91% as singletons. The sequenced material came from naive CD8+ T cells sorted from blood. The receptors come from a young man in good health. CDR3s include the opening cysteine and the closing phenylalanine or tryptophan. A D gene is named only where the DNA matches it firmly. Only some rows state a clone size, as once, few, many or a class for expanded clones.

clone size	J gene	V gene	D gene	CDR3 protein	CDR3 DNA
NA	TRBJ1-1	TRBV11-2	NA	CASSGGQPNTEAFF	TGTGCCAGCAGTGGCGGACAGCCGAACACTGAAGCTTTCTTT
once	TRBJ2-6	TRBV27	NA	CASSLFTEPGANVLTF	TGTGCCAGCAGTTTATTCACAGAACCTGGGGCCAACGTCCTGACTTTC
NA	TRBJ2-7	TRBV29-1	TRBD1	CSAGTGSYEQYF	TGCAGCGCTGGGACAGGGTCATACGAGCAGTACTTC
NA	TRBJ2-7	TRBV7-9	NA	CASSLAGGHLFEQYF	TGTGCCAGCAGCTTAGCGGGGGGACATCTTTTCGAGCAGTACTTC
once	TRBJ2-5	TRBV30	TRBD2	CAFRRWSGGEETQYF	TGTGCCTTTCGAAGGTGGTCGGGGGGAGAAGAGACCCAGTACTTC
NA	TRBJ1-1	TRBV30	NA	CAWDYDPGGTEAFF	TGTGCCTGGGACTACGACCCCGGCGGCACTGAAGCTTTCTTT
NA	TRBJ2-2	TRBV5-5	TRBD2	CASSLGWGAGTGELFF	TGTGCCAGCAGCTTGGGTTGGGGAGCGGGAACCGGGGAGCTGTTTTTT
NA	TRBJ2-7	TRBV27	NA	CASSSRTARETYEQYF	TGTGCCAGCTCTTCCCGGACAGCTAGAGAAACCTACGAGCAGTACTTC
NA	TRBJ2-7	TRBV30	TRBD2	CAWSPTGGGSYEQYF	TGTGCCTGGAGTCCCACTGGGGGGGGGTCCTACGAGCAGTACTTC
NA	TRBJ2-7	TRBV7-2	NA	CASSDNYEQYF	TGTGCCAGCAGCGACAACTACGAGCAGTACTTC
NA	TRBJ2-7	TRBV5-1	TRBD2	CASSWTSGYEQYF	TGCGCCAGCAGCTGGACTAGCGGCTACGAGCAGTACTTC
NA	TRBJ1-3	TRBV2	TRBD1	CASRQGAGSGNTIYF	TGTGCCAGCAGGCAGGGGGCCGGCTCTGGAAACACCATATATTTT
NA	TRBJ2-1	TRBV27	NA	CASSFHRGNEQFF	TGTGCCAGCAGTTTTCACAGAGGCAATGAGCAGTTCTTC
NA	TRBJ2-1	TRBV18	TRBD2	CASSPPVPSGPYNEQFF	TGTGCCAGCTCACCACCGGTCCCTAGCGGACCTTACAATGAGCAGTTCTTC
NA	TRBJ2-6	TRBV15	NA	CATSRSVGNGGSGANVLTF	TGTGCCACCAGCAGGAGCGTAGGAAACGGCGGCTCTGGGGCCAACGTCCTGACTTTC
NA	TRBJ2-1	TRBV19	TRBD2	CASSGTSGRDSNNEQFF	TGTGCCAGTAGTGGGACTAGCGGGAGGGATTCCAACAATGAGCAGTTCTTC
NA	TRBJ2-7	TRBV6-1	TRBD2	CASSAWTSGLYEQYF	TGTGCCAGCAGTGCCTGGACTAGCGGACTTTACGAGCAGTACTTC
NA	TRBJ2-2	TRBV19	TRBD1	CATRDRVYAGELFF	TGTGCCACCCGGGACAGGGTTTACGCCGGGGAGCTGTTTTTT
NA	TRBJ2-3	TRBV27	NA	CASSLLTDTQYF	TGTGCCAGCAGTTTATTAACAGATACGCAGTATTTT
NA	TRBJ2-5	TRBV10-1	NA	CAVLRGSPRETQYF	TGCGCCGTCCTCAGAGGATCACCCCGTGAAACCCAGTACTTC
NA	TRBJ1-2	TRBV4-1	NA	CASSQVLGPSQAGYTF	TGCGCCAGCAGCCAAGTCTTAGGCCCCTCTCAAGCAGGCTACACCTTC
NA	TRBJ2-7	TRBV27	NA	CASSIRDTYEQYF	TGTGCCAGCAGTATCCGGGACACCTACGAGCAGTACTTC
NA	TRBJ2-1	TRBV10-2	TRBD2	CASSGTRRNEQFF	TGCGCCAGCAGTGGGACTAGGAGGAATGAGCAGTTCTTC
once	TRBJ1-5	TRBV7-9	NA	CASSRPGQNQPQHF	TGTGCCAGCAGCCGACCCGGACAGAATCAGCCCCAGCATTTT